This TCR beta chain was recorded in a study of cytomegalovirus exposure and HLA in healthy donors. The PCR employed 60 Vbeta primers together with 13 Jbeta primers. Profiling relied on immunoSEQ multiplex PCR, and the TCRdb table lists in-frame clones only, not all of them. The sample lists about 180,000 clones, 70% to 80% occurring once. In the case of this clone: Its antigen is unknown.

Study conclusions and caveats: In a later analysis, compared with equally common non-associated chains, HLA-associated beta chains were more expanded.

The CDR3 runs 15 residues. Losses at the gene ends were 3 bases for V and 7 bases for J; bases not matched to a gene: 11. Per germline, CDR1 GTSNPN and CDR2 SVGIG (reference sequence). This receptor was obtained from a male donor in good health and CMV-seronegative. Sequences were obtained from PBMCs. The rearrangement uses TRBV30 and TRBJ1-4; TRBD1 aligns across 7 bases. CDR3 nucleotides: TGTGCCTGGAGCTCGACAGGGCGAGAAGGTGAAAAACTGTTTTTT. It translates to CAWSSTGREGEKLFF.